The clone carrying this TCR beta chain was counted a single time. Its antigen is undetermined. The entry originates in a study of cytomegalovirus exposure and HLA in healthy donors. Study-level points and caveats: For TCR beta chains, V- and J-gene trimming was later linked to a missense DCLRE1C variant. TCR beta sequences reportedly predicted most subjects' HLA-A and HLA-B alleles accurately.

Vbeta (60) and Jbeta (13) primers were used in the PCR. Sequenced by immunoSEQ multiplex PCR; TCRdb stores in-frame clones only, minus some. The sample includes approximately 150,000 clones, around 83% of them seen just once. After removal of 6 bases from V and 6 bases from J, the junction contained 10 bases not matched to a gene. Germline CDR1 LNHDA, CDR2 SQIVND (reference sequence). CDR3 length equals 16 residues. Material for sequencing was PBMCs. V is TRBV19 and J is TRBJ2-1, with 11 positions matching TRBD2. The receptor was isolated from a man aged 45-65 years in good health and CMV-seropositive. DNA for the CDR3: TGTGCCAGTAGACCTCCCGGGACTAGCGGAACCAATGAGCAGTTCTTC. Encoded protein: CASRPPGTSGTNEQFF.